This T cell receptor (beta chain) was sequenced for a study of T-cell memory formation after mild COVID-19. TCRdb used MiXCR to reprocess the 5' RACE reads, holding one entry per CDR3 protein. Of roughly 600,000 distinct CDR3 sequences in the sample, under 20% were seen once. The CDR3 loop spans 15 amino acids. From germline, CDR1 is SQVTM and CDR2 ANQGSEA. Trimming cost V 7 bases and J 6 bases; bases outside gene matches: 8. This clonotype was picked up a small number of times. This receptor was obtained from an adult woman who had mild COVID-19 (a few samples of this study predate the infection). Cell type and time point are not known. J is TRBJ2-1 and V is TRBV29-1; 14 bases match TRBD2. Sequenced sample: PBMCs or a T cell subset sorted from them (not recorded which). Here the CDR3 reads CSGVPGTSGSNEQFF. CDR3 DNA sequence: TGCAGCGGTGTCCCTGGGACTAGCGGGAGCAATGAGCAGTTCTTC.